Listed below are T cell receptor beta chains from one sample, sequenced in a study of T cells in Graves' hyperthyroidism and ophthalmopathy. TCRdb re-derived calls from the multiplex PCR reads in MiXCR, one entry per CDR3 protein. This table has around 760,000 distinct CDR3 sequences, roughly a third appearing once. Sequencing was done on a sample of blood. These receptors originate from a woman aged 40 to 50 with Graves' hyperthyroidism. Both conserved end residues are part of each CDR3. Each record gives: D gene, clone size, J gene, V gene, CDR3 protein, CDR3 DNA. D genes are given only for firm matches. Size values are once, few and many counts, or a class for expanded clones, and some rows have none.

TRBD2,-,TRBJ2-7,TRBV25-1,CASSALLAGGTYEQYF,TGTGCCAGCAGTGCCCTGCTAGCGGGGGGGACCTACGAGCAGTACTTC
-,few,TRBJ1-6,TRBV27,CASSLPGNSPLHF,TGTGCCAGCAGCTTGCCGGGGAATTCACCCCTCCACTTT
TRBD1,-,TRBJ2-7,TRBV10-3,CAISGARQGDGEQYF,TGTGCCATCAGTGGGGCGAGACAGGGGGATGGCGAGCAGTACTTC
-,many,TRBJ1-6,TRBV15,CATSSRDSPLHF,TGTGCCACCAGCAGTCGAGATTCACCCCTCCACTTT
TRBD2,-,TRBJ2-3,TRBV20-1,CSARDGLVDTQYF,TGCAGTGCTAGAGATGGACTAGTAGATACGCAGTATTTT
TRBD2,-,TRBJ2-5,TRBV7-2,CASSAGALAGKETQYF,TGTGCCAGCAGCGCCGGAGCCCTAGCGGGGAAAGAGACCCAGTACTTC
-,-,TRBJ1-1,TRBV30,CAWGAQGTEAFF,TGTGCCTGGGGGGCTCAGGGGACTGAAGCTTTCTTT
-,many,TRBJ1-1,TRBV2,CASSLQGHNTEAFF,TGTGCCAGCAGTCTACAGGGCCACAACACTGAAGCTTTCTTT
-,many,TRBJ2-7,TRBV2,CASNEGELRGEQYF,TGTGCCAGCAATGAGGGAGAATTAAGGGGGGAGCAGTACTTC
TRBD2,-,TRBJ2-3,TRBV2,CASSRTSGYTDTQYF,TGTGCCAGCAGTCGTACTAGCGGGTACACAGATACGCAGTATTTT
-,many,TRBJ1-2,TRBV29-1,CSVQDFYGYTF,TGCAGCGTACAGGATTTCTATGGCTACACCTTC
-,-,TRBJ2-1,TRBV20-1,CSARDRPGGPSSYNEQFF,TGCAGTGCTAGAGATCGTCCGGGGGGCCCGAGCTCCTACAATGAGCAGTTCTTC
-,-,TRBJ1-1,TRBV19,CASSYLSTEAFF,TGTGCCAGTAGTTATTTGAGCACTGAAGCTTTCTTT
TRBD1,-,TRBJ1-2,TRBV4-1,CASSTDPGQIYGYTF,TGCGCCAGCAGCACCGATCCGGGACAGATCTATGGCTACACCTTC
-,few,TRBJ2-5,TRBV4-1,CASSQLQVLETQYF,TGCGCCAGCAGCCAACTTCAGGTTTTGGAGACCCAGTACTTC
-,-,TRBJ1-5,TRBV19,CASSIALDQPQHF,TGTGCCAGTAGTATAGCCCTGGATCAGCCCCAGCATTTT
-,many,TRBJ1-1,TRBV12-3/TRBV12-4,CASSHTWGTEAFF,TGTGCCAGCAGTCACACGTGGGGCACTGAAGCTTTCTTT
-,few,TRBJ1-2,TRBV29-1,CSVVSGGPNYGYTF,TGCAGCGTTGTATCCGGGGGACCTAACTATGGCTACACCTTC
-,-,TRBJ1-2,TRBV28,CASSDSSYGYTF,TGTGCCAGTTCGGACAGCTCTTATGGCTACACCTTC
-,many,TRBJ1-1,TRBV19,CASSTEPRASEAFF,TGTGCCAGTAGTACCGAACCTAGGGCGTCGGAAGCTTTCTTT
-,few,TRBJ1-5,TRBV20-1,CSARDGSYQPQHF,TGCAGTGCTAGAGATGGAAGCTATCAGCCCCAGCATTTT
-,-,TRBJ1-2,TRBV6-1,CASSELAPRSYGYTF,TGTGCCAGCAGTGAATTGGCCCCCCGGAGCTATGGCTACACCTTC
-,many,TRBJ1-5,TRBV2,CASSPGTINQPQHF,TGTGCCAGCAGCCCCGGGACGATTAATCAGCCCCAGCATTTT
TRBD2,-,TRBJ2-7,TRBV28,CASSLLSASGTHDDEQYF,TGTGCCAGCAGTTTATTATCGGCTAGCGGGACCCACGACGACGAGCAGTACTTC
-,-,TRBJ2-5,TRBV6-5,CASSWTGGGGQETQYF,TGTGCCAGCAGCTGGACTGGGGGTGGCGGTCAAGAGACCCAGTACTTC
-,-,TRBJ2-2,TRBV4-1,CASTYSIANTGELFF,TGCGCCAGCACCTACAGTATAGCGAACACCGGGGAGCTGTTTTTT
-,-,TRBJ2-7,TRBV28,CVSSPGQSYEQYF,TGTGTCAGCAGTCCCGGACAGTCCTACGAGCAGTACTTC
TRBD1,-,TRBJ1-2,TRBV10-3,CAISEWGTGPYGYTF,TGTGCCATCAGTGAATGGGGGACAGGGCCCTATGGCTACACCTTC
-,-,TRBJ2-7,TRBV29-1,CSGQDDNEQYF,TGCAGCGGACAGGACGACAATGAGCAGTACTTC
-,-,TRBJ2-7,TRBV7-2,CASSPRSAYEQYF,TGTGCCAGCTCACCAAGGAGTGCCTACGAGCAGTACTTC
TRBD1,-,TRBJ2-2,TRBV7-9,CASSPTGTGVAGELFF,TGCGCCAGCAGCCCAACCGGGACAGGGGTCGCCGGGGAGCTGTTTTTT
-,-,TRBJ2-5,TRBV25-1,CASNQGRETQYF,TGTGCCAGTAATCAGGGCCGAGAGACCCAGTACTTC
TRBD1,few,TRBJ1-5,TRBV19,CASSSRGDRGGQPQHF,TGTGCCAGTAGCTCTCGGGGGGACAGGGGAGGTCAGCCCCAGCATTTT
TRBD1,few,TRBJ2-7,TRBV5-6,CASSPYPTGAYEQYF,TGTGCCAGCAGCCCGTACCCGACAGGGGCCTACGAGCAGTACTTC
-,many,TRBJ1-6,TRBV25-1,CASRDHNSPLHF,TGTGCCAGCCGGGACCATAATTCACCCCTCCACTTT
TRBD1,many,TRBJ1-6,TRBV10-3,CAISLRGQGDSPLHF,TGTGCCATCAGCCTCCGCGGACAGGGGGATTCACCCCTCCACTTT
-,-,TRBJ2-5,TRBV6-5,CASSYVGGGETQYF,TGTGCCAGCAGTTACGTGGGGGGCGGGGAGACCCAGTACTTC
-,-,TRBJ2-2,TRBV9,CASSVGLSLSTGGLFF,TGTGCCAGCAGCGTAGGGCTCTCGCTGAGCACCGGGGGGCTGTTTTTT
-,-,TRBJ1-3,TRBV10-3,CAISLSGNTIYF,TGTGCCATCAGTTTATCTGGAAACACCATATATTTT
-,few,TRBJ1-1,TRBV9,CASSANFLNTEAFF,TGTGCCAGCAGCGCGAACTTTTTGAACACTGAAGCTTTCTTT
-,once,TRBJ1-1,TRBV19,CASSISSGGNTEAFF,TGTGCCAGTAGTATCTCTTCAGGAGGGAACACTGAAGCTTTCTTT
-,-,TRBJ2-3,TRBV7-2,CASSLPTGTSTDTQYF,TGTGCCAGCAGCTTGCCTACCGGGACTAGCACAGATACGCAGTATTTT
-,-,TRBJ1-6,TRBV6-2/TRBV6-3,CASSFKSGTHNSPLHF,TGTGCCAGCAGTTTCAAGTCCGGGACTCATAATTCACCCCTCCACTTT
-,-,TRBJ2-5,TRBV2,CASSDRGGGSGETQYF,TGTGCCAGCAGCGACCGAGGGGGGGGATCTGGAGAGACCCAGTACTTC
-,-,TRBJ1-1,TRBV5-1,CASSQDPGGANTEAFF,TGCGCCAGCAGCCAAGATCCGGGGGGGGCGAACACTGAAGCTTTCTTT